The subject of this entry is one T cell receptor (beta chain). Its antigen is currently unknown. This sample was taken from a study of cytomegalovirus exposure and HLA in healthy donors. On the study more broadly: The roughly 130 validation repertoires used the same platform as the approximately 700 first-cohort repertoires (as reported by a later analysis). Overall study findings and caveats: According to the study, roughly 160 TCR beta chains were cytomegalovirus-associated. Reports indicated that the classifier achieved high specificity and sensitivity in diagnosing cytomegalovirus status. TCR sequences were mostly rare, though some public TCRs occurred in many donors.

The CDR3 has 15 residues. Germline lookup yields CDR1 SGHVS and CDR2 FNYEAQ. Trimming took 5 bases from V and 2 from J; bases not matched to a gene: 9. Method: immunoSEQ multiplex PCR; TCRdb's copy keeps in-frame clones and lacks some. The data contain some 140,000 clones, around 85% of them singletons. This receptor was identified in a man between 18 and 35 years old in good health and CMV-seronegative. Sequenced: PBMCs. The rearrangement links TRBV7-6 to TRBJ2-7; 7 bases fit TRBD1. CDR3 sequence (DNA): TGTGCCAGCAGCCTAGGGACAGCCGAGACCTACGAGCAGTACTTC. Translated, it gives CASSLGTAETYEQYF.